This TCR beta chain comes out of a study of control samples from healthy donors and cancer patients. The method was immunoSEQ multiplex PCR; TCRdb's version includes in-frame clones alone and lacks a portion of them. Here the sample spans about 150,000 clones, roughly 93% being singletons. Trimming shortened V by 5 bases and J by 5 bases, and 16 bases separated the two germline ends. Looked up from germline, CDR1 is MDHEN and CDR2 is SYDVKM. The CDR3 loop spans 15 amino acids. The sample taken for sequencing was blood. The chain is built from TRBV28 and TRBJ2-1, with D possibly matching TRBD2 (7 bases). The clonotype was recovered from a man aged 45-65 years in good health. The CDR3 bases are TGTGCCAGCAGTCAGGGCAGGGGACTAAACAATGAGCAGTTCTTC. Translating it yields CASSQGRGLNNEQFF.